The 24 T cell receptor beta chains in this list originate from one sample, sequenced in a study of shared clonotypes between healthy human individuals. Clones were sequenced by immunoSEQ multiplex PCR, and TCRdb holds only the in-frame ones, with some missing. The sample has fewer than 650,000 clones; roughly four fifths are singletons. Material for sequencing was PBMCs. These receptors were obtained from a woman between 40 and 50 years old in good health. Some clones in this sample may be carry-over from other donors' samples.

This clone has only a few counts. Other DNA sequences in this sample translate to the same CDR3. J is TRBJ2-5 and V is TRBV5-1; D might be TRBD1 (5 bases). Trimming pared 4 bases from V and 0 bases from J, leaving 7 bases between. The CDR3 sequence is 13 residues long. Per the germline V gene, CDR1 is SGHRS and CDR2 is YFSETQ. The CDR3 region has the DNA TGCGCCAGCAGCCTGGACAACCAAGAGACCCAGTACTTC. Translating it yields CASSLDNQETQYF.

In DNA form, the CDR3 reads TGTGCCAGCAGTTTTAACCAGGGGGGATATGGCTACACCTTC. Its protein product is CASSFNQGGYGYTF. The genes are TRBV27 and TRBJ1-2; 7 nucleotides line up with TRBD1. Germline V gene data show CDR1 as MNHEY and CDR2 as SMNVEV (reference sequence). Unmatched junction bases numbered 6, after V lost 3 bases and J lost 5 bases. The CDR3 loop spans 14 amino acids.

The chain uses TRBV7-9 and TRBJ2-7; 7 bases are a match to TRBD1. CDR1 and CDR2 (germline): SEHNR, FQNEAQ (reference sequence). CDR3 length equals 15 residues. V was clipped by 4 bases and J by 1 base; unmatched bases: 7. CDR3 sequence: CASSSSGTESYEQYF. The DNA of the CDR3 is TGTGCCAGCAGCTCATCCGGGACAGAGTCCTACGAGCAGTACTTC.

This clone occurred many times. This chain links TRBV30 with TRBJ1-1, with no clear D. The CDR3 contains 13 residues. V lost 4 bases to trimming and J lost 3 bases, with 12 bases between them. CDR1 is GTSNPN and CDR2 is SVGIG in the germline V gene (reference sequence). CDR3 residues: CAWTTSADTEAFF. DNA of the CDR3: TGTGCCTGGACTACAAGCGCGGACACTGAAGCTTTCTTT.

This chain uses TRBV28 with TRBJ1-5; D not resolved. Looked up from germline, CDR1 is MDHEN and CDR2 is SYDVKM. Trimming cost V 10 bases and J 4 bases, with 11 bases left between them. This CDR3 has 12 residues. CDR3 region: CATRPQNQPQHF. The DNA of the CDR3 is TGTGCCACCCGTCCCCAGAATCAGCCCCAGCATTTT.

The genes are TRBV5-1 and TRBJ2-3; 13 nucleotides match TRBD2. The J segment lost 0 bases and the V segment lost 3 bases, leaving 1 base of the junction unmatched. The germline gives CDR1 SGHRS, CDR2 YFSETQ. CDR3 length: 16 amino acids. CDR3: CASSSGLAGSTDTQYF. CDR3 DNA sequence: TGCGCCAGCAGCTCGGGACTAGCGGGAAGCACAGATACGCAGTATTTT.

The chain is built from TRBV4-2 and TRBJ2-7; the D call may be TRBD1 or TRBD2 (5 bases each). Per the germline V gene, CDR1 is LGHNA and CDR2 is YNFKEQ. The V end was cut by 4 bases, the J end by 6 bases, with 13 bases between. The CDR3 spans 13 residues. CDR3 region: CASSLGRKSEQYF. Written as DNA, the CDR3 is TGTGCCAGCAGCCTGGGACGAAAGTCCGAGCAGTACTTC.

This chain connects TRBV28 to TRBJ2-1, with TRBD2 identical over 13 bases. In germline, CDR1 is MDHEN, CDR2 SYDVKM. The CDR3 sequence is 18 residues long. With V trimmed by 3 bases and J by 8 bases, 13 bases remained unmatched. Written as DNA, the CDR3 is TGTGCCAGCAGTTTGATAACGCAGACTAGCGGGAGGAGGCATGAGCAGTTCTTC. This encodes CASSLITQTSGRRHEQFF.

This clone was seen just once. Since a much larger clone is just one base distant, this may be a read error. In DNA, the CDR3 is TGTGCCATCAGTGGGACAGGGAACACTGAAGCTTTCTTT. Translation: CAISGTGNTEAFF. The chain is built from TRBV10-3 and TRBJ1-1, with TRBD1 matching over 7 bases. The CDR3 has 13 amino acids. The V gene's germline CDR1 is ENHRY and CDR2 SYGVKD. V was clipped by 4 bases and J by 1 base; unmatched bases: 0.

The chain couples TRBV7-9 to TRBJ1-2; 8 bases agree with TRBD1. V was pared by 5 bases and J by 7 bases, with 6 bases of the junction left unmatched. Germline values: CDR1 SEHNR, CDR2 FQNEAQ (reference sequence). The CDR3 runs to 13 residues. CDR3 amino acids: CASSAGQEGGYTF. The CDR3 nucleotides are TGTGCCAGCAGCGCGGGACAGGAGGGTGGCTACACCTTC.

This chain uses TRBV6-1 with TRBJ2-3, with 7 bases aligning to TRBD2. The CDR3 extends over 14 amino acids. V gave up 4 bases and J gave up 5 bases; unmatched junction bases: 6. From germline, CDR1 is MNHNS and CDR2 SASEGT. The CDR3 sequence is CASSVAGVKDTQYF. CDR3 nucleotides: TGTGCCAGCAGTGTTGCGGGAGTAAAAGATACGCAGTATTTT.

The chain carries TRBV18 and TRBJ2-7; TRBD2 matches 10 bases. V gave up 3 bases and J gave up 5 bases; unmatched junction bases: 7. CDR3 size: 15 residues. Per the germline V gene, CDR1 is KGHSH and CDR2 is LQKENI. The chain's CDR3 is CASSPGSGRGDEQYF. CDR3 in DNA: TGTGCCAGCTCACCGGGGAGCGGGAGGGGCGACGAGCAGTACTTC.

This clone has a count of ten or more. The same CDR3 is also encoded by other DNA sequences in this sample. V and J are TRBV2 and TRBJ1-1; no reliable D call. Per the germline V gene, CDR1 is SNHLY and CDR2 is FYNNEI. The ends were cut back, 2 bases at V and 7 bases at J, with 14 bases in the middle. This CDR3 has 14 amino acids. The CDR3 DNA is TGTGCCAGCAGTGAAAATAGGGATTTAGTTGAAGCTTTCTTT. Its translation is CASSENRDLVEAFF.

The CDR3 region has the DNA TGTGCCAGCAGCCAAGACTATGAGCAGTTCTTC. As protein: CASSQDYEQFF. This chain joins TRBV14 and TRBJ2-1; no clear D gene. With 0 bases removed from V and 8 bases from J, the gap between germline ends came to 2 bases. In germline, CDR1 is SGHDN, CDR2 FVKESK. The CDR3 spans 11 residues.

This chain uses TRBV5-1 with TRBJ2-7; TRBD2 agrees at 7 bases. This CDR3 region has 15 residues. Germline CDR1 is SGHRS and CDR2 is YFSETQ. J lost 1 base, V lost 5 bases, and 9 bases had no gene match. CDR3 nucleotides: TGCGCCAGCAGGGGAGGGCTAGCGGAGTCCTACGAGCAGTACTTC. It specifies CASRGGLAESYEQYF. Variable domain in full (rest from reference TRBV5-1 and TRBJ2-7): KAGVTQTPRYLIKTRGQQVTLSCSPISGHRSVSWYQQTPGQGLQFLFEYFSETQRNKGNFPGRFSGRQFSNSRSEMNVSTLELGDSALYLCASRGGLAESYEQYFGPGTRLTVT.

V is TRBV19 and J is TRBJ2-7; the match to TRBD1 covers 8 bases. Unmatched junction bases numbered 7, after V lost 4 bases and J lost 2 bases. CDR3 size: 15 residues. The germline gives CDR1 LNHDA, CDR2 SQIVND (reference sequence). The CDR3 sequence: CASSKGQETPYEQYF. CDR3 bases: TGTGCCAGTAGTAAGGGACAGGAGACTCCCTACGAGCAGTACTTC.

V usage is TRBV5-1 and J usage is TRBJ2-7, with D perhaps TRBD2 (6 bases). Germline V CDR1 and CDR2: SGHRS, YFSETQ. The length of the CDR3 is 13 residues. Trimming shortened V by 4 bases and J by 5 bases, and 13 bases separated the two germline ends. CDR3: CASSLPRGNEQYF. The CDR3 region has the DNA TGCGCCAGCAGCCTTCCGCGGGGTAACGAGCAGTACTTC. Full variable domain (outside the CDR3, taken from reference TRBV5-1 and TRBJ2-7): KAGVTQTPRYLIKTRGQQVTLSCSPISGHRSVSWYQQTPGQGLQFLFEYFSETQRNKGNFPGRFSGRQFSNSRSEMNVSTLELGDSALYLCASSLPRGNEQYFGPGTRLTVT.

The chain couples TRBV10-3 to TRBJ1-2, with D possibly matching TRBD1 (5 bases). Trimming left V 3 bases short and J 6 bases short, with 8 bases between. CDR1 is ENHRY and CDR2 is SYGVKD in the germline V gene. This CDR3 contains 12 residues. CDR3: CAISDGGDGYTF. In DNA form, the CDR3 reads TGTGCCATCAGTGACGGGGGGGATGGCTACACCTTC.

V usage is TRBV5-1 and J usage is TRBJ1-1; 8 nucleotides align to TRBD1. Germline CDR1 reads SGHRS; CDR2 reads YFSETQ. The CDR3 is made up of 16 amino acids. The V segment lost 0 bases and the J segment 4 bases; nucleotides outside the gene matches: 8. CDR3 amino acids: CASSLAQGALGTEAFF. The CDR3 region has the DNA TGCGCCAGCAGCTTGGCTCAGGGGGCTCTCGGCACTGAAGCTTTCTTT.

The chain is built from TRBV28 and TRBJ2-5, with 8 bases lining up with TRBD1. After removal of 11 bases from V and 5 bases from J, the junction contained 13 bases not matched to a gene. Germline CDR1 MDHEN, CDR2 SYDVKM. This CDR3 comprises 14 residues. The CDR3 region has the DNA TGTGCCGTCTACGCGCAGGGGGCGCGGGAGACCCAGTACTTC. Translating gives CAVYAQGARETQYF.

This rearrangement joins TRBV6-6 to TRBJ2-1, with 7 bases that match TRBD1. Germline CDR1 is MNHNY and CDR2 is SVGAGI (reference sequence). Trimming at V came to 7 bases and at J to 5 bases, leaving 2 bases not matched to a gene. This CDR3 contains 12 residues. The CDR3: CASNTGDNEQFF. CDR3 DNA sequence: TGTGCCAGCAATACAGGGGACAATGAGCAGTTCTTC.

J is TRBJ2-7 and V is TRBV10-3; a possible D gene is TRBD1 (6 bases). Trimming left V 10 bases short and J 5 bases short, with 21 bases between. The germline V gene has CDR1 ENHRY and CDR2 SYGVKD. The CDR3 is 14 residues long. The CDR3, as DNA: TGTGCCACCCAAACAGGGTTTAATCTCCACGAGCAGTACTTC. It translates to CATQTGFNLHEQYF.

Details on this clone: A much larger clone sits a single nucleotide away, making a read error possible. The CDR3 loop is CASSLGGATNEELFF. CDR3 bases: TGTGCCAGTAGTCTCGGAGGTGCAACTAATGAAGAACTGTTTTTT. The chain joins TRBV19 to TRBJ1-4, with unresolved D. CDR1 is LNHDA and CDR2 is SQIVND in the germline V gene (reference sequence). This CDR3 spans 15 amino acids.

This clone was counted a few times. V gene TRBV2 combines with J gene TRBJ1-3; D is uncertain. V lost 6 bases to trimming and J lost 0 bases, with 12 bases between them. The CDR3 extends over 15 amino acids. The germline V gene has CDR1 SNHLY and CDR2 FYNNEI. Here the CDR3 reads CASRARIGSGNTIYF. For the CDR3, the DNA is TGTGCCAGCAGGGCAAGGATCGGCTCTGGAAACACCATATATTTT.